This T cell receptor beta chain was obtained from a study of T cells after yellow fever vaccination. CDR1 and CDR2 from the germline V gene are GTSNPN and SVGIG (reference sequence). Unmatched junction bases numbered 8, after V lost 4 bases and J lost 12 bases. This CDR3 has 11 residues. This clonotype occurred a few times. Its antigen remains unidentified. It was through 5'RACE template switching that TCR cDNA was made, with a universal primer site and UMIs added. TCRdb reanalysed the 5' RACE reads using MiXCR and keeps one entry per CDR3 protein. The sample consists of about 550,000 distinct CDR3 sequences, under 25% of them appearing once. Study-level findings and limits: Peaking on day 5 versus 15, the secondary response was faster but weaker.

This sequence was found in a man aged 25 to 40 who received the YFV17D yellow fever vaccine. The starting material was PBMCs, obtained 15 days after the yellow fever booster vaccination. The chain recombines TRBV30 with TRBJ1-2; TRBD1 agrees at 7 bases. The CDR3 reads CAWTHGTAHTF. The CDR3 coding sequence is TGTGCCTGGACCCACGGGACAGCGCACACCTTC.